The 29 T cell receptor beta chains presented below share a single source sample, sequenced in a study of T cell responses to AZD1222 COVID-19 vaccine. TCRdb keeps only in-frame clones here, not all; method: immunoSEQ multiplex PCR. The data hold 140,000 to 150,000 clones, with roughly 80% observed a single time. This specimen was peripheral blood, taken on day 0 of MenACWY control vaccination. The receptors were gathered from an adult in good health.

The gene calls are TRBV27 and TRBJ1-6; D might be TRBD1 (5 bases). V lost 7 bases, J lost 7 bases, and 14 bases lay in between. The CDR3 runs 14 residues. CDR1 MNHEY and CDR2 SMNVEV come from the germline V gene (reference sequence). CDR3: CASTDDRWNSPLHF. CDR3 sequence (DNA): TGTGCCAGCACCGACGACAGATGGAATTCACCCCTCCACTTT.

V usage is TRBV5-5 and J usage is TRBJ1-1; D is possibly TRBD1 (6 bases). Germline V lookup: CDR1 SGHKS, CDR2 YYEKEE (reference sequence). The CDR3 covers 14 residues. The ends were cut back, 0 bases at V and 4 bases at J, with 10 bases in the middle. The CDR3 here is CASSLGGASTEAFF. CDR3 sequence (DNA): TGTGCCAGCAGCTTGGGGGGGGCGAGCACTGAAGCTTTCTTT. The full variable domain, with the rest looked up from reference TRBV5-5 and TRBJ1-1, is DAGVTQSPTHLIKTRGQQVTLRCSPISGHKSVSWYQQVLGQGPQFIFQYYEKEERGRGNFPDRFSARQFPNYSSELNVNALLLGDSALYLCASSLGGASTEAFFGQGTRLTVV.

The table lists this clone with a few counts. As DNA, the CDR3 is TGCAGCGTTAGAGACAGGGAAAACTATGGCTACACCTTC. Translated, it gives CSVRDRENYGYTF. This rearrangement joins TRBV29-1 to TRBJ1-2; 7 bases match TRBD1. The CDR3 runs 13 residues. With 5 bases clipped from V and 2 bases from J, the junction kept 5 bases outside the gene matches. Germline CDR1 reads SQVTM; CDR2 reads ANQGSEA.

The V call is TRBV6-6, the J call TRBJ1-2, with 9 bases aligning to TRBD1. The CDR3 extends over 15 amino acids. CDR1 and CDR2 (germline): MNHNY, SVGAGI (reference sequence). Germline trimming cut 7 bases from V and 8 bases from J; bases unmatched to any gene: 14. Here the CDR3 reads CASTNPGTGMRGYTF. The CDR3 coding sequence is TGTGCCAGCACCAACCCCGGGACAGGGATGCGGGGCTACACCTTC.

The chain has TRBV4-1 and TRBJ2-1; TRBD2 matches at 7 bases. Germline V gene sequence: CDR1 MGHRA, CDR2 YSYEKL. Trimming at V came to 5 bases and at J to 0 bases, leaving 4 bases not matched to a gene. The CDR3 runs to 15 residues. DNA for the CDR3: TGCGCCAGCAGCACGGGACTAAGCTCCTACAATGAGCAGTTCTTC. It encodes CASSTGLSSYNEQFF.

The gene calls are TRBV19 and TRBJ2-5, with 8 bases fitting TRBD2. CDR1 LNHDA and CDR2 SQIVND come from the germline V gene (reference sequence). The CDR3 length is 13 residues. With 8 bases clipped from V and 3 bases from J, the junction kept 5 bases outside the gene matches. The CDR3 region has the DNA TGTGCCAGTGGAGCGGGGGCAAAAGAGACCCAGTACTTC. Translating gives CASGAGAKETQYF.

J is TRBJ2-1 and V is TRBV9, with 11 bases lining up with TRBD2. Germline values: CDR1 SGDLS, CDR2 YYNGEE. This CDR3 is 15 amino acids long. The V segment lost 3 bases and the J segment 7 bases; nucleotides outside the gene matches: 6. CDR3 coding DNA: TGTGCCAGCAGCGAACTAGCGGGGGCCCTTAATGAGCAGTTCTTC. It is translated as CASSELAGALNEQFF.

V is TRBV30 and J is TRBJ2-2; D gene uncertain. Trimming removed 3 bases from V and 5 bases from J, with 10 bases in between. This CDR3 contains 13 residues. Per germline, CDR1 GTSNPN and CDR2 SVGIG (reference sequence). In DNA, the CDR3 is TGTGCCTGGAGCCGGACCGAAACCGGGGAGCTGTTTTTT. Translated: CAWSRTETGELFF.

This chain uses TRBV10-2 with TRBJ2-3; 14 nucleotides match TRBD2. This CDR3 is 17 amino acids long. The V gene end was trimmed by 6 bases and the J gene end by 3 bases; junction bases not matched to a gene: 8. Germline V gene lookup returns CDR1 WSHSY and CDR2 SAAADI. CDR3 nucleotide sequence: TGCGCCAGCAGGAGACTAGCGGGGGGGTCTATAACAGATACGCAGTATTTT. Translated: CASRRLAGGSITDTQYF.

V and J are TRBV5-4 and TRBJ1-5; D possibly corresponds to TRBD1 (5 bases). CDR1 SGHNT and CDR2 YYREEE come from the germline V gene (reference sequence). The CDR3 is 15 residues long. V lost 5 bases and J lost 4, with 16 bases in between. The CDR3 DNA reads as TGTGCCAGCAGGTTCGAGGGGTCTAGGAATCAGCCCCAGCATTTT. It translates to CASRFEGSRNQPQHF.

This clone was detected a few times. The genes are TRBV5-1 and TRBJ1-1; D is unclear. The germline CDR1 and CDR2 sequences are SGHRS and YFSETQ. The CDR3 sequence is 14 residues long. The V end was cut by 3 bases, the J end by 5 bases, with 14 bases between. This CDR3 reads CASSSLAGGTEAFF. CDR3 sequence (DNA): TGCGCCAGCAGCTCCCTTGCGGGTGGGACTGAAGCTTTCTTT.

The chain combines TRBV7-9 with TRBJ1-4, with D possibly TRBD1 on 5 matching bases. The CDR3 totals 16 residues. V was trimmed by 3 bases and J by 0 bases, leaving 11 bases between them. Looked up from germline, CDR1 is SEHNR and CDR2 is FQNEAQ (reference sequence). The CDR3: CASSLGGGATNEKLFF. In DNA form, the CDR3 reads TGTGCCAGCAGCTTGGGCGGGGGGGCAACTAATGAAAAACTGTTTTTT.

The J gene is TRBJ1-5, the V gene TRBV28, with D uncertain. Trimming removed 10 bases from V and 7 bases from J, with 14 bases in between. The CDR3 runs 12 residues. The germline CDR1 and CDR2 sequences are MDHEN and SYDVKM. The CDR3 loop reads CATERWNQPQHF. The CDR3 nucleotides read TGTGCCACTGAGAGGTGGAACCAGCCCCAGCATTTT.

Turning to this clone: Other DNA sequences within the sample encode an identical CDR3. The J gene is TRBJ1-6, the V gene TRBV5-6; D remains unclear. Trimming shortened V by 4 bases and J by 0 bases, and 5 bases separated the two germline ends. The CDR3 consists of 14 residues. Germline V CDR1 and CDR2: SGHDT, YYEEEE. As DNA, the CDR3 is TGTGCCAGCAGCCCGAGCTCCTATAATTCACCCCTCCACTTT. Translation: CASSPSSYNSPLHF.

The chain has TRBV5-1 and TRBJ1-1, with D unresolved. The CDR3 has 15 residues. Trimming stripped 0 bases from V and 0 bases from J, with 9 bases between. Germline CDR1 and CDR2: SGHRS and YFSETQ. CDR3 loop: CASSLDRLMNTEAFF. The DNA for the CDR3 is TGCGCCAGCAGCTTGGATCGGCTTATGAACACTGAAGCTTTCTTT.

The V gene is TRBV5-1, the J gene TRBJ2-3, with TRBD2 identical over 9 bases. Germline CDR1 is SGHRS and CDR2 is YFSETQ. CDR3 size: 17 residues. Trimming removed 0 bases from V and 4 bases from J; junction bases left unmatched: 9. The CDR3 here is CASSLVSGGQSPDTQYF. For the CDR3, the DNA is TGCGCCAGCAGCTTGGTGAGCGGGGGGCAGAGCCCAGATACGCAGTATTTT.

DNA of the CDR3: TGTGCCAGCAGCTTGAAGGGGTGGGGCACCGGGGAGCTGTTTTTT. Protein product: CASSLKGWGTGELFF. The V gene is TRBV5-4, the J gene TRBJ2-2, with D maybe TRBD1 (5 bases). V lost 1 base and J lost 4, with 11 bases in between. The CDR3 is made up of 15 amino acids. The germline gives CDR1 SGHNT, CDR2 YYREEE (reference sequence). Complete variable domain (other parts from reference TRBV5-4 and TRBJ2-2): ETGVTQSPTHLIKTRGQQVTLRCSSQSGHNTVSWYQQALGQGPQFIFQYYREEENGRGNFPPRFSGLQFPNYSSELNVNALELDDSALYLCASSLKGWGTGELFFGEGSRLTVL.

The chain employs TRBV2 and TRBJ2-2; TRBD1 aligns across 9 bases. Germline CDR1 SNHLY, CDR2 FYNNEI. The CDR3 totals 16 residues. Trimming cost V 5 bases and J 6 bases; bases outside gene matches: 10. Here the CDR3 reads CASSLGRQGVPGELFF. CDR3 nucleotide sequence: TGTGCCAGCAGTCTGGGGAGACAGGGGGTTCCCGGGGAGCTGTTTTTT.

V usage is TRBV28 and J usage is TRBJ1-2; D not resolved. Trimming pared 7 bases from V and 0 bases from J, leaving 9 bases between. This CDR3 has 13 residues. Germline lookup yields CDR1 MDHEN and CDR2 SYDVKM. CDR3 in amino acids: CASTEGTNYGYTF. Here the CDR3 DNA reads TGTGCCAGCACTGAAGGAACTAACTATGGCTACACCTTC.

The V call is TRBV6-1, the J call TRBJ1-1; TRBD1 might be the D (5 bases). The CDR3 length is 16 residues. Per germline, CDR1 MNHNS and CDR2 SASEGT. The V end was cut by 2 bases, the J end by 7 bases, with 20 bases between. CDR3 in DNA: TGTGCCAGCAGTGAAATCTGGGGGATGAAGACCGATGAAGCTTTCTTT. Translating it yields CASSEIWGMKTDEAFF.

V is TRBV21-1 and J is TRBJ2-3. TRBV21-1 is a known pseudogene. The CDR3 loop spans 15 amino acids. The CDR3 DNA reads as TGTGCCAGCAGCAAAGGAGAGGGGAGCACAGATACGCAGTATTTT. Residues: CASSKGEGSTDTQYF.

This clone showed up just once. The V gene is TRBV7-9, the J gene TRBJ2-1; D gene ambiguous. V lost 6 bases and J lost 6, with 9 bases in between. CDR1 and CDR2 (germline): SEHNR, FQNEAQ (reference sequence). The CDR3 is 12 amino acids. CDR3 residues: CASSSIGNEQFF. The CDR3 DNA reads TGTGCCAGCAGTTCTATCGGCAATGAGCAGTTCTTC.

The genes are TRBV3-1 (or the pseudogene TRBV3-2) and TRBJ2-3; D possibly corresponds to TRBD1 (5 bases). Trimming removed 1 base at V and 1 base at J, with 9 bases between. The germline gives CDR1 LGHDT, CDR2 YNNKEL (reference sequence). The CDR3 has 15 residues. CDR3 residues: CASSQARGRTDTQYF. In nucleotides, the CDR3 is TGTGCCAGCAGCCAAGCAAGGGGCCGCACAGATACGCAGTATTTT.

This clone was counted a single time. This chain joins TRBV11-2 and TRBJ1-5, with D perhaps TRBD1 (5 bases). Trimming cost V 4 bases and J 6 bases, with 13 bases left between them. Germline lookup yields CDR1 SGHAT and CDR2 FQNNGV. The CDR3 is made up of 14 amino acids. The CDR3 protein is CASSSTRGGQPQHF. CDR3 in DNA: TGTGCCAGCAGCTCTACGAGGGGTGGTCAGCCCCAGCATTTT.

V usage is TRBV3-1 (or the pseudogene TRBV3-2) and J usage is TRBJ2-3, with D hard to call. Germline CDR1 reads LGHDT; CDR2 reads YNNKEL (reference sequence). The V end was cut by 8 bases, the J end by 8 bases, with 14 bases between. The CDR3 runs to 12 residues. CDR3 DNA: TGTGCCAGCCAAGGGTCCGGCGGTACGCAGTATTTT. It is translated as CASQGSGGTQYF.

The rearrangement joins TRBV4-1 to TRBJ1-3; no firm D call. CDR3 length: 17 amino acids. With 2 bases removed from V and 0 bases from J, the gap between germline ends came to 14 bases. Germline CDR1 and CDR2: MGHRA and YSYEKL. CDR3 in DNA: TGCGCCAGCAGCCAATCCTACGTGGCGAGCTCTGGAAACACCATATATTTT. This codes for CASSQSYVASSGNTIYF.

V and J are TRBV28 and TRBJ2-2; 9 bases agree with TRBD1. The germline gives CDR1 MDHEN, CDR2 SYDVKM. The ends lost 2 bases at V and 7 bases at J; junction bases unmatched: 5. CDR3 length equals 15 residues. The CDR3 protein is CASSLVGTGIGELFF. As DNA, the CDR3 is TGTGCCAGCAGTTTAGTCGGGACAGGGATCGGGGAGCTGTTTTTT.

The chain links TRBV20-1 to TRBJ2-2; tentative D call: TRBD2 (6 bases). Trimming stripped 3 bases from V and 4 bases from J, with 9 bases between. This CDR3 comprises 13 residues. Germline-derived CDR1 and CDR2 are DFQATT and SNEGSKA (reference sequence). The CDR3 loop is CSASVGGTGELFF. CDR3 in DNA: TGCAGTGCTAGTGTGGGAGGCACCGGGGAGCTGTTTTTT.

The chain is built from TRBV7-9 and TRBJ1-3; D is undetermined. The CDR3 contains 15 residues. The germline V gene has CDR1 SEHNR and CDR2 FQNEAQ (reference sequence). Trimming removed 0 bases at V and 0 bases at J, with 6 bases between. The CDR3 region is CASSLAGTSGNTIYF. CDR3 nucleotides: TGTGCCAGCAGCTTAGCAGGAACCTCTGGAAACACCATATATTTT. The whole variable domain, remainder taken from reference TRBV7-9 and TRBJ1-3, is DTGVSQNPRHKITKRGQNVTFRCDPISEHNRLYWYRQTLGQGPEFLTYFQNEAQLEKSRLLSDRFSAERPKGSFSTLEIQRTEQGDSAMYLCASSLAGTSGNTIYFGEGSWLTVV.